This T cell receptor (beta chain) stems from a study of T cells in Graves' hyperthyroidism and ophthalmopathy. This clonotype was observed at least ten times. Its target is unknown. General study points: Most expanded thyroid clonotypes above 0.001 also appeared in blood.

The TCR beta CDR3 regions underwent amplification using RNA transcripts as the source. HTBI primers were used for first-round RT-PCR of the TCR CDR3. From the multiplex PCR reads, TCRdb called clonotypes with MiXCR, one entry per CDR3 protein. The data show 350,000 to 450,000 distinct CDR3 sequences, with 14% seen just once and around 10% held by the top ten. Stable Graves' hyperthyroidism denoted no ophthalmopathy progression over 18 months. Clinical symptoms, serum thyroxine and TRAb, thyroid ultrasound and orbital computed tomography were used for the diagnoses. This sequence was found in a woman aged 55-75 years with Graves' hyperthyroidism. Sequenced material: blood.

The CDR3 here is CATQRSVSNAYGYTF. The CDR3 DNA is TGTGCCACCCAACGCTCGGTGTCCAATGCATATGGCTACACCTTC. The chain joins TRBV19 to TRBJ1-2; the D is unclear. This CDR3 comprises 15 residues. With 10 bases removed from V and 5 bases from J, the gap between germline ends came to 23 bases. Germline loops: CDR1 LNHDA, CDR2 SQIVND (reference sequence). Full variable domain (remainder filled in from reference TRBV19 and TRBJ1-2): DGGITQSPKYLFRKEGQNVTLSCEQNLNHDAMYWYRQDPGQGLRLIYYSQIVNDFQKGDIAEGYSVSREKKESFPLTVTSAQKNPTAFYLCATQRSVSNAYGYTFGSGTRLTVV.